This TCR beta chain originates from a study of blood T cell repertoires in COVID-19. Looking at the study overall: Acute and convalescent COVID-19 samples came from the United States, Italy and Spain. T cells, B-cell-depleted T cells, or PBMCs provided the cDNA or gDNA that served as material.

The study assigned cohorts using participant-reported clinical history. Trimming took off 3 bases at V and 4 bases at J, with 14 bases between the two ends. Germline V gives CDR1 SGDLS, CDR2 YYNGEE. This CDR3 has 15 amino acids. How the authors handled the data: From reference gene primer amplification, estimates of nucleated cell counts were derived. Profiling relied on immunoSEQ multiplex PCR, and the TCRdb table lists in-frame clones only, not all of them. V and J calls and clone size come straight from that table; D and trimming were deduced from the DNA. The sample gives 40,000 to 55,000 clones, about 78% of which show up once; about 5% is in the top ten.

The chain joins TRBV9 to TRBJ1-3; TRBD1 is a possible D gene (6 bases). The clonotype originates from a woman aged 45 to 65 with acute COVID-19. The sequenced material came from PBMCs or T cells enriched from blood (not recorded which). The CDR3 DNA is TGTGCCAGCAGCGCAACAGGGTTTTCGGGAAACACCATATATTTT. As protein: CASSATGFSGNTIYF.